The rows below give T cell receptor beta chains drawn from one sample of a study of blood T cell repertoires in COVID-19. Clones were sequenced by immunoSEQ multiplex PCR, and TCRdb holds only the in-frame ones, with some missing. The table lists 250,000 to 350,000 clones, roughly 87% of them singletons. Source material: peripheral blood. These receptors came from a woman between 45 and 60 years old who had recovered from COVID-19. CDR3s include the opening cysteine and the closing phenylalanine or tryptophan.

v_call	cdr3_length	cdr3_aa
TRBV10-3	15	CAITPTGGSGNTIYF
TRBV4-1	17	CASSLNAQAPQGYGYTF
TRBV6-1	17	CASSEMWGSPSNQPQHF
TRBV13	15	CASSQAQGRNSPLHF
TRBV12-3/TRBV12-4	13	CASSLRQGNEQFF
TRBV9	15	CATPSGRGPLYGYTF
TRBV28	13	CASSLGATDTQYF
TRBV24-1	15	CATSESGSQNQPQHF
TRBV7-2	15	CASSLRGRRTDTQYF
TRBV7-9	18	CASSLWGDRTGDHNEQFF
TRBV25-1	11	CASAYGTEAFF
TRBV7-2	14	CASSKGSGSETQYF
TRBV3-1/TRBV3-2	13	CASSAAGGTEAFF
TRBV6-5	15	CASRPGLYRGNTIYF
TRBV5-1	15	CASSVEDRGHGEQYF
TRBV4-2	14	CASSQNLGSYGYTF
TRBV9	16	CASSGPWGGDTDTQYF
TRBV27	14	CASSPDRGFDEQYF
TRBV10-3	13	CAISLDRADGYTF
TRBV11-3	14	CASSRSGSRYEQYF
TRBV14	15	CASSQAGGGTTEAFF
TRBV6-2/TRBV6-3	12	CASSYAGIEAFF
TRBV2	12	CASRQTYQPQHF
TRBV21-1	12	CASSFPIVEQYF
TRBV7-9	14	CASTHGGGADTQYF
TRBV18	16	CASSATRDSLNTEAFF
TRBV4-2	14	CASSQRRQGREAFF
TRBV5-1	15	CASSRPTGVTGELFF
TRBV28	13	CASSPGTPYGYTF
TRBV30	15	CAWSLGHRGNTEAFF
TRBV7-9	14	CASSWDRRGSPQHF
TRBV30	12	CAWSVRGFAAFF
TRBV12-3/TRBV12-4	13	CASSPRAGNTIYF
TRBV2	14	CACRQSLLQETQYF
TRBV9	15	CASSVSGGTYNEQFF
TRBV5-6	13	CASSLDRGYGYTF
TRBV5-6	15	CASSLALAGTDTQYF
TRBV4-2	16	CASSRSRGEANYGYTF
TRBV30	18	CAWTPPGDRVSGANVLTF
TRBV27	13	CASSYQGTYEQYF
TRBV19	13	CASSRQRTYEQYF
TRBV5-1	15	CASRAPGQGYNEQFF
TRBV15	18	CATSRDRFGLAENNEQFF
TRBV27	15	CASSSRQGAGTEAFF
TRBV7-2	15	CASSLAAGVNQPQHF
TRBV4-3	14	CASSRGGPYNEQFF
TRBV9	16	CASSVERRTGTDTQYF
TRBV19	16	CASSSYWVQGGQPQHF
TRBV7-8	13	CASSLQITGELFF
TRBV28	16	CASSFGPRRGEEKLFF
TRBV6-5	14	CASSSQGWNTEAFF
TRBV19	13	CAGGTYSNQPQHF
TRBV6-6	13	CASMSGSNQPQHF
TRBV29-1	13	CSVYRAPSMGYTF
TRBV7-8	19	CASSSPQRAKYDRDTEAFF
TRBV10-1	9	CASRDTQYF